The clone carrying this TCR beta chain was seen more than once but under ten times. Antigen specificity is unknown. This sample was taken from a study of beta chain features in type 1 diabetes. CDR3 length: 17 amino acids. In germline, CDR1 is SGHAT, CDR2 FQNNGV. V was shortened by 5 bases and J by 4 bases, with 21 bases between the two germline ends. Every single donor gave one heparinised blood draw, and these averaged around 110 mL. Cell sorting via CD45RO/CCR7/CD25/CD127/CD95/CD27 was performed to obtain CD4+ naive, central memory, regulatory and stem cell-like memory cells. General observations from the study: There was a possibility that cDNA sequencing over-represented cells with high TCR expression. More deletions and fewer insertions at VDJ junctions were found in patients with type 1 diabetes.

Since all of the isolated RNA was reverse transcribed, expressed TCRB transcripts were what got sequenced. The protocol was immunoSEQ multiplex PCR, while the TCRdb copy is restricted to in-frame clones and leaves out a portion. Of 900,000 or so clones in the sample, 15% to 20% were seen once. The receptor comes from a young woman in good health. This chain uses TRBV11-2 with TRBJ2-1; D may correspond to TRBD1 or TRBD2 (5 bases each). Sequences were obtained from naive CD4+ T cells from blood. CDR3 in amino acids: CASSTYKGSGIYNEQFF. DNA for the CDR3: TGTGCCAGCAGCACCTATAAGGGGAGTGGAATATACAATGAGCAGTTCTTC.